Listed below are T cell receptor beta chains from one sample, sequenced in a study of PD-1 blockade in classical Hodgkin lymphoma. The method was immunoSEQ multiplex PCR; TCRdb's version includes in-frame clones alone and lacks a portion of them. The sample shows 25,000 to 35,000 clones, roughly 80% of them seen only once. The sequencing used CD4+ T cells from blood, collected before the fourth cycle of nivolumab. These receptors came from a human donor with classical Hodgkin lymphoma. Each CDR3 is given with its conserved first and last residue. The order of the fields is CDR3 length, clone size, V gene, CDR3 protein. Clone size is stated in some rows and not others, as once, few, many or a class when expanded.

len: 14
abundance: .
v_gene: TRBV2
CDR3aa: CASSKGQGNTEAFF

len: 13
abundance: .
v_gene: TRBV6-1
CDR3aa: CASSEDWGYGYTF

len: 15
abundance: once
v_gene: TRBV5-6
CDR3aa: CASARFDATNEKLFF

len: 11
abundance: .
v_gene: TRBV30
CDR3aa: CAWSQGEGAFF

len: 16
abundance: once
v_gene: TRBV12-2
CDR3aa: CASRLASLRISYEQYF

len: 14
abundance: .
v_gene: TRBV2
CDR3aa: CASREGSYNSPLHF

len: 16
abundance: .
v_gene: TRBV28
CDR3aa: CASSPPGTGDSEKLFF

len: 13
abundance: once
v_gene: TRBV29-1
CDR3aa: CSGWGRGQETQYF

len: 14
abundance: .
v_gene: TRBV6-6
CDR3aa: CASSTGQGTGELFF

len: 17
abundance: .
v_gene: TRBV12-5
CDR3aa: CASGLVLGQGGPYEQYF

len: 13
abundance: .
v_gene: TRBV28
CDR3aa: CASSGLGTDTQYF

len: 17
abundance: .
v_gene: TRBV5-1
CDR3aa: CASSLGTSGGAEDEQFF

len: 16
abundance: .
v_gene: TRBV7-3
CDR3aa: CASSENRGRGTDTQYF